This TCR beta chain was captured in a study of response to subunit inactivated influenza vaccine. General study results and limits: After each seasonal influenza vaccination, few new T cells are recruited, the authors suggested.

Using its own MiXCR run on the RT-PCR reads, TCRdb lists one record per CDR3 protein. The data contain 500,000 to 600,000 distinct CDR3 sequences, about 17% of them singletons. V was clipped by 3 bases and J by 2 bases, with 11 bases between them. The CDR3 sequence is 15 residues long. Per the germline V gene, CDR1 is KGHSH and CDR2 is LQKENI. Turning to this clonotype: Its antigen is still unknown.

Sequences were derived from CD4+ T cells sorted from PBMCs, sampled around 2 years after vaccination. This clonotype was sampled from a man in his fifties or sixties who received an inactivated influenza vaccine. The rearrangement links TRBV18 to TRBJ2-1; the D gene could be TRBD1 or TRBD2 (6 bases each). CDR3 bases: TGTGCCAGCTCACCGGTTGGGGGGCCCTACAATGAGCAGTTCTTC. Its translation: CASSPVGGPYNEQFF. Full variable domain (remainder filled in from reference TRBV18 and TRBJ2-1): NAGVMQNPRHLVRRRGQEARLRCSPMKGHSHVYWYRQLPEEGLKFMVYLQKENIIDESGMPKERFSAEFPKEGPSILRIQQVVRGDSAAYFCASSPVGGPYNEQFFGPGTRLTVL.